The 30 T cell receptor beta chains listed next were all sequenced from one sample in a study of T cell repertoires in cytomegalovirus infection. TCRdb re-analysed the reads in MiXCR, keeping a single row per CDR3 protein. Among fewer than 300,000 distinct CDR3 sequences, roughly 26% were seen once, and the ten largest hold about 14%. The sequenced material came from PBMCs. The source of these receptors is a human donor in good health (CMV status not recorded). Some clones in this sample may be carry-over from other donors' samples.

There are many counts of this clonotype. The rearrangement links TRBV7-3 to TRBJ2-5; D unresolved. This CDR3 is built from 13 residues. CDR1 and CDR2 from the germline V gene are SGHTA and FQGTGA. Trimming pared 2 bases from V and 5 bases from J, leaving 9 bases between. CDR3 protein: CASSLEGFETQYF. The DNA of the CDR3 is TGTGCCAGCAGCTTAGAAGGTTTCGAGACCCAGTACTTC.

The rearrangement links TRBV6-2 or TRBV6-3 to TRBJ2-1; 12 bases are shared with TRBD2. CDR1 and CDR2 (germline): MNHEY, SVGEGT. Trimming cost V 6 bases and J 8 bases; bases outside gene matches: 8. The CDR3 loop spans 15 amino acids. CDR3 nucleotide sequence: TGTGCCAGCAGCAAACTAGCGGGAGGAGGGTATGAGCAGTTCTTC. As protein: CASSKLAGGGYEQFF.

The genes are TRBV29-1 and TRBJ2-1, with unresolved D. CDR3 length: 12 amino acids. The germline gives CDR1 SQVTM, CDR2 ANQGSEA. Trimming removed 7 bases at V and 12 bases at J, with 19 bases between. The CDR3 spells CSAQPGGTGQFF. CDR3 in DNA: TGCAGCGCCCAACCAGGCGGAACTGGGCAGTTCTTC.

Here the CDR3 DNA reads TGTGCCAGCAGCCTCGTAGGACAGGGGGACACTGAAGCTTTCTTT. Its translation: CASSLVGQGDTEAFF. The V and J genes are TRBV7-2 and TRBJ1-1, with 10 bases lining up with TRBD1. This CDR3 contains 15 residues. The trim removed 5 bases at V and 3 bases at J, leaving 6 bases unmatched. In germline, CDR1 is SGHTA, CDR2 FQGNSA.

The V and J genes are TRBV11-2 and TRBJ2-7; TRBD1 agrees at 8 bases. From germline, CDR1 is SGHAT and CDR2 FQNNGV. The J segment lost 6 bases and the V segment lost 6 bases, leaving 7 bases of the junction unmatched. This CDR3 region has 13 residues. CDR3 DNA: TGTGCCAGCAGACGGACAGGGAGGTCCGAGCAGTACTTC. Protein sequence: CASRRTGRSEQYF.

The CDR3 DNA follows: TGTGCCAGTAGTTCCGACAGGGAGGGCAATCAGCCCCAGCATTTT. Protein product: CASSSDREGNQPQHF. The chain has TRBV19 and TRBJ1-5, with 7 bases aligning to TRBD1. The CDR3 extends over 15 amino acids. Germline loops: CDR1 LNHDA, CDR2 SQIVND (reference sequence). J gave up 2 bases and V 5 bases, and 6 bases lay outside the gene matches.

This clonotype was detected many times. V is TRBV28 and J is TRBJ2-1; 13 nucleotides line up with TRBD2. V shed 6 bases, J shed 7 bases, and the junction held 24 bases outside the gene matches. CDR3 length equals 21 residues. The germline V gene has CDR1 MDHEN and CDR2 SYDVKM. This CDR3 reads CASSPSLVRTSGRRRENEQFF. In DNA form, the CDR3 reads TGTGCCAGCAGCCCGTCCCTTGTCCGGACTAGCGGGAGAAGAAGGGAAAATGAGCAGTTCTTC.

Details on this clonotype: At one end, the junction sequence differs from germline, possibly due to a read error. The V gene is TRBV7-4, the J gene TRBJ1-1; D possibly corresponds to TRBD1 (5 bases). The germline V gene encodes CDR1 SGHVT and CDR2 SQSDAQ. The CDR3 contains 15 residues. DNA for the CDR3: TGTGCCAGAAGCTTACGGGGGGGGGGGGACACTGAAGCTTTCTTT. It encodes CARSLRGGGDTEAFF. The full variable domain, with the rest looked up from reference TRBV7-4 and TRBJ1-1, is GAGVSQSPRYKVAKRGRDVALRCDSISGHVTLYWYRQTLGQGSEVLTYSQSDAQRDKSGRPSGRFSAERPERSVSTLKIQRTEQGDSAVYLCARSLRGGGDTEAFFGQGTRLTVV.

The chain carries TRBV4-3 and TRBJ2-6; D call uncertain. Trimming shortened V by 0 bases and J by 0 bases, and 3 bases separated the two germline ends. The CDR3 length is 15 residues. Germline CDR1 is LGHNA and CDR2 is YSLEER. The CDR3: CASSQDFSGANVLTF. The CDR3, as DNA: TGCGCCAGCAGCCAAGATTTCTCTGGGGCCAACGTCCTGACTTTC.

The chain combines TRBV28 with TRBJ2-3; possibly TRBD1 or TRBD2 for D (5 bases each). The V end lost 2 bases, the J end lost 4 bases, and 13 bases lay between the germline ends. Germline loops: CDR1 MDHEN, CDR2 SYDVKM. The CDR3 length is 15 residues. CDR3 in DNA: TGTGCCAGCAGTTTACCGGGGACGGGGCCAGATACGCAGTATTTT. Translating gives CASSLPGTGPDTQYF. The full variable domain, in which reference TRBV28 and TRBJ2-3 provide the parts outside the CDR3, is DVKVTQSSRYLVKRTGEKVFLECVQDMDHENMFWYRQDPGLGLRLIYFSYDVKMKEKGDIPEGYSVSREKKERFSLILESASTNQTSMYLCASSLPGTGPDTQYFGPGTRLTVL.

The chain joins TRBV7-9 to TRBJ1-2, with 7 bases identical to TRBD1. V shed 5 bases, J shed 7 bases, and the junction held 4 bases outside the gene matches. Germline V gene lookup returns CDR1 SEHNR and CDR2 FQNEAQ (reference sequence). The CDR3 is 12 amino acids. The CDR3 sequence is CASSNRTGGYTF. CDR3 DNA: TGTGCCAGCAGCAATCGGACAGGTGGCTACACCTTC.

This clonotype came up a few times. CDR3 nucleotides: TGTGCCAGCAGTTTTACAGGGGATAATCAGCCCCAGCATTTT. Protein product: CASSFTGDNQPQHF. V is TRBV12-3 or TRBV12-4 and J is TRBJ1-5; 7 positions match TRBD1. J was trimmed by 4 bases and V by 3 bases; bases with no gene match: 3. The CDR3 contains 14 residues.

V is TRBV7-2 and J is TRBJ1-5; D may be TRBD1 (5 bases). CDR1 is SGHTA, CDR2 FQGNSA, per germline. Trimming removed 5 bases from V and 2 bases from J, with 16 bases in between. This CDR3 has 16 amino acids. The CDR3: CASSPLGGRGNQPQHF. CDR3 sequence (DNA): TGTGCCAGCAGCCCTCTTGGGGGAAGAGGCAATCAGCCCCAGCATTTT.

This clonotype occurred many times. DNA of the CDR3: TGTGCCAGCAGCCAATGGAGAAATGAGCAGTTCTTC. This gives the protein CASSQWRNEQFF. The V gene is TRBV7-2, the J gene TRBJ2-1; D gene unclear. V shed 5 bases and J shed 7 bases, with 9 bases lying between them. Looked up from germline, CDR1 is SGHTA and CDR2 is FQGNSA. The CDR3 extends over 12 amino acids.

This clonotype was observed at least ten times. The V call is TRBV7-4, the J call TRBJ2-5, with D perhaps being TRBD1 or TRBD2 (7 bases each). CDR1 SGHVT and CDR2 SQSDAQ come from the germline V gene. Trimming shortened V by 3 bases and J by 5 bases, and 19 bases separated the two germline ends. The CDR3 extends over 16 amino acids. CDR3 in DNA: TGTGCCAGCAGCTTCTCGACAGGGAGGGTGAGGGAGACCCAGTACTTC. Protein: CASSFSTGRVRETQYF. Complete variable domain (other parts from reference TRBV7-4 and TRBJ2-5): GAGVSQSPRYKVAKRGRDVALRCDSISGHVTLYWYRQTLGQGSEVLTYSQSDAQRDKSGRPSGRFSAERPERSVSTLKIQRTEQGDSAVYLCASSFSTGRVRETQYFGPGTRLLVL.

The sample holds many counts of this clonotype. The CDR3 DNA sequence: TGTGCCAGCAGCTTAGCCCCCGAGAGCACTGAAGCTTTCTTT. Translation: CASSLAPESTEAFF. The J gene is TRBJ1-1, the V gene TRBV7-2; D remains unclear. Trimming pared 0 bases from V and 4 bases from J, leaving 9 bases between. CDR1 is SGHTA and CDR2 is FQGNSA in the germline V gene. The CDR3 has 14 residues.

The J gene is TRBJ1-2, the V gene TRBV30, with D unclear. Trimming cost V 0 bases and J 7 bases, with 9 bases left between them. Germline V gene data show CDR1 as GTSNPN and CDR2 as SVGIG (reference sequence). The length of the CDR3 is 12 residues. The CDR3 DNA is TGTGCCTGGAGTGTATCTCAAACTGGCTACACCTTC. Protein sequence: CAWSVSQTGYTF.

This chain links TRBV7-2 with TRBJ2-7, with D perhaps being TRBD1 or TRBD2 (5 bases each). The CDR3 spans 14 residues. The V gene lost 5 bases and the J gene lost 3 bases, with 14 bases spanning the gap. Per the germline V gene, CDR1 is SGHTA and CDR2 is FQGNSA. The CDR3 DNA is TGTGCCAGCAGCGTTGGGGGTAGCAACTACGAGCAGTACTTC. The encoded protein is CASSVGGSNYEQYF.

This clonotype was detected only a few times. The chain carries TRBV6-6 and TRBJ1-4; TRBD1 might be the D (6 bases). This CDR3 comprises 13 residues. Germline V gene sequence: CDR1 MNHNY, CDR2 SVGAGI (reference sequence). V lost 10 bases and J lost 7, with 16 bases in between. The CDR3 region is CATQDSFTEKLFF. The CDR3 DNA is TGTGCCACCCAGGACAGCTTTACTGAAAAACTGTTTTTT.

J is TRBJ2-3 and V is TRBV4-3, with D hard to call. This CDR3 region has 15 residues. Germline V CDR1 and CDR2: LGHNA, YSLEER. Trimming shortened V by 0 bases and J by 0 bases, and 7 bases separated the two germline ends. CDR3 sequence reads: CASSQDHRSTDTQYF. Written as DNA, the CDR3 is TGCGCCAGCAGCCAAGATCACCGTAGCACAGATACGCAGTATTTT.

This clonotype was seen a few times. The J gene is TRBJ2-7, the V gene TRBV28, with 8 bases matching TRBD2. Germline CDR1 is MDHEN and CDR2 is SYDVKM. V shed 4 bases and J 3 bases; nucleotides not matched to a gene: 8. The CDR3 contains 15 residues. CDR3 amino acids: CASSYGGAEGYEQYF. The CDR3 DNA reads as TGTGCCAGCAGTTACGGGGGGGCGGAGGGCTACGAGCAGTACTTC.

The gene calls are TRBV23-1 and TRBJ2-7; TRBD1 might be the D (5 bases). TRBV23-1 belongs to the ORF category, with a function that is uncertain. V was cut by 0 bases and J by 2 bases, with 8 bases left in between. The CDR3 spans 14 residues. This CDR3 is CASSQSRTTYEQYF. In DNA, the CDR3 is TGCGCCAGCAGTCAATCGAGGACAACCTACGAGCAGTACTTC.

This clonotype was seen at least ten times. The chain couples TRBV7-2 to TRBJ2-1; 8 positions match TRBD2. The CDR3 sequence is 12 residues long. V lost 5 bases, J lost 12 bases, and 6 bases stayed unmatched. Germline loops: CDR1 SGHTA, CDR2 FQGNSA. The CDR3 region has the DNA TGTGCCAGCAGCCCGGGGGGGGGGGGGCAGTTCTTC. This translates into CASSPGGGGQFF.

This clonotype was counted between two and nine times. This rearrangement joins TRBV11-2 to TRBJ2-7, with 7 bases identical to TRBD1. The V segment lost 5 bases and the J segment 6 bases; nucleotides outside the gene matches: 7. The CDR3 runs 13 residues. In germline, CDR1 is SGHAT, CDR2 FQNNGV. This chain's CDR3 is CASSLDRVAEQYF. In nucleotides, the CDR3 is TGTGCCAGCAGCCTTGACAGGGTGGCCGAGCAGTACTTC.

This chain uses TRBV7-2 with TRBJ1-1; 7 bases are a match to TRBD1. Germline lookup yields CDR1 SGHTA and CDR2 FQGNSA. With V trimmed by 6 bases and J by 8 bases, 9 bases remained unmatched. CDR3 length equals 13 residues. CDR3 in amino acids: CASSPTGWGEAFF. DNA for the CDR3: TGTGCCAGCAGTCCGACAGGGTGGGGGGAAGCTTTCTTT.

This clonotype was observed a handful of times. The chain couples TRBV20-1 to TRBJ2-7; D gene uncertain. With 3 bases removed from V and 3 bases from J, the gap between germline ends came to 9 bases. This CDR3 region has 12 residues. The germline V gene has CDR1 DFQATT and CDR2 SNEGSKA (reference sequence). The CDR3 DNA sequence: TGCAGTGCTAGCACGGGTTTCTACGAGCAGTACTTC. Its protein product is CSASTGFYEQYF.

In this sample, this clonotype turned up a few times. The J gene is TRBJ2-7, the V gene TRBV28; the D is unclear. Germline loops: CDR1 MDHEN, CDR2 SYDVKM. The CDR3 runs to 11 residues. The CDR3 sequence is CASSVRYEQYF. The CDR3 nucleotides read TGTGCTTCCTCCGTGCGTTACGAGCAGTACTTC.

CDR3 DNA: TGTGCCATCAGAGGATCGACTAGCGGGGACAATGAGCAGTTCTTC. It translates to CAIRGSTSGDNEQFF. This chain connects TRBV10-3 to TRBJ2-1; TRBD2 matches 11 bases. There are 15 residues in the CDR3. V lost 6 bases, J lost 5 bases, and 6 bases stayed unmatched. Germline values: CDR1 ENHRY, CDR2 SYGVKD.

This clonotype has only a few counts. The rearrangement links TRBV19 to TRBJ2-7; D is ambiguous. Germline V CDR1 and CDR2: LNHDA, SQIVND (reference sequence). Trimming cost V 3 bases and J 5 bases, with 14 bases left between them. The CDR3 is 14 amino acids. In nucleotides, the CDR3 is TGTGCCAGTAGTATCGGGTCCTCTAGGAACGAGCAGTACTTC. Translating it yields CASSIGSSRNEQYF.

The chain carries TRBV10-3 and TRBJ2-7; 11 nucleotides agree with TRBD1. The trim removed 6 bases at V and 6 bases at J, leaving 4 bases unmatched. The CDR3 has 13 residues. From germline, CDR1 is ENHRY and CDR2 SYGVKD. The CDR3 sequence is CAIRPGQGGEQYF. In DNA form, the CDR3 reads TGTGCCATCAGACCGGGACAGGGGGGCGAGCAGTACTTC.